This TCR beta chain was sequenced in a study of blood T cells in healthy people across ages. This clonotype has only a few counts. Germline CDR1 and CDR2: MNHEY and SVGAGI. The length of the CDR3 is 15 residues. V lost 0 bases and J 1 base, leaving 9 bases between the germline ends. With a J-beta primer mix and a sample-barcoded 5' primer, a second PCR ran about 7 to 11 cycles. MiXCR, run by TCRdb on the 5' RACE reads, gives a single entry per CDR3 protein. Among hundreds of thousands of distinct CDR3 sequences listed, around 48% were seen once. This TCR was sampled from a woman in her sixties or seventies in good health. Sequencing was performed on blood. V usage is TRBV6-5 and J usage is TRBJ2-5; D unclear. The CDR3 nucleotides are TGTGCCAGCAGTTACTCGAAACGGGCCCAAGAGACCCAGTACTTC. It translates to CASSYSKRAQETQYF.